This T cell receptor beta chain came from a study of response to subunit inactivated influenza vaccine. MiXCR, run by TCRdb on the RT-PCR reads, gives a single entry per CDR3 protein. This sample has 200,000 to 300,000 distinct CDR3 sequences, with less than 15% found just once. The germline V gene encodes CDR1 SGHKS and CDR2 YYEKEE (reference sequence). CDR3 length: 17 residues. V lost 0 bases and J 2 bases, leaving 12 bases between the germline ends. The study's findings and limits: The authors offered the suggestion that each seasonal influenza vaccination recruits few new T cells.

A note on this clonotype: No antigen is known for it.

The rearrangement links TRBV5-5 to TRBJ2-6; D is perhaps TRBD1 (5 bases). The starting material was non-naive T cells sorted from PBMCs, obtained roughly 15 days before vaccination. The clonotype originates from a man aged 45-65 years who received an inactivated influenza vaccine. The CDR3 DNA reads TGTGCCAGCAGCTTGGTGGCAGGGTCTCCTGGGGCCAACGTCCTGACTTTC. Amino acid sequence: CASSLVAGSPGANVLTF.